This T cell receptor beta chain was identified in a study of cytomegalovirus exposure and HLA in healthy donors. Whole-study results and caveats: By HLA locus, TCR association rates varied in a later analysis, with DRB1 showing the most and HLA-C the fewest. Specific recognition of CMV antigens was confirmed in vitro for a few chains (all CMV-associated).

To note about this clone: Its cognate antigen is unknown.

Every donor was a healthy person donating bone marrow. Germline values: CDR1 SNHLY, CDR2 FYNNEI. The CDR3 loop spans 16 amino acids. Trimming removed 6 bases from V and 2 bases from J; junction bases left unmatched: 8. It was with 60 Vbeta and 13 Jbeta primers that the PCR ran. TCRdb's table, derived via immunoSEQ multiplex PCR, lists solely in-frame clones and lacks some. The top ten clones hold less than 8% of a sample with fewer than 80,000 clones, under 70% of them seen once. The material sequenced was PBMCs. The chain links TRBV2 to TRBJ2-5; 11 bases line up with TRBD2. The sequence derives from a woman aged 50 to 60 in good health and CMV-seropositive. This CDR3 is CASRTLAGGLQETQYF. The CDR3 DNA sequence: TGTGCCAGCAGGACCCTAGCGGGGGGCTTACAAGAGACCCAGTACTTC.